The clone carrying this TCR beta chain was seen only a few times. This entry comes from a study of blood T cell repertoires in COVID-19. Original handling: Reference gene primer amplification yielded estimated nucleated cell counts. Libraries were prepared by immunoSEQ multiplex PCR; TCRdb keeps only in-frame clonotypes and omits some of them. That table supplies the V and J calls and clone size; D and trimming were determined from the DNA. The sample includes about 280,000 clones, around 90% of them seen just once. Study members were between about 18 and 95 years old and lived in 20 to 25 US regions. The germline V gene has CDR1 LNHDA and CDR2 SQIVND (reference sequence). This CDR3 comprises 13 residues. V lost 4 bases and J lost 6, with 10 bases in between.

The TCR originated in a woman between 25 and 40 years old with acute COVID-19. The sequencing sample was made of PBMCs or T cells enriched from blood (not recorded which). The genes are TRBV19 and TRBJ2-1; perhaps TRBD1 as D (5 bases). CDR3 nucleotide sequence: TGTGCCAGTAGTAGGGGCAGTTTCAATGAGCAGTTCTTC. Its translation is CASSRGSFNEQFF. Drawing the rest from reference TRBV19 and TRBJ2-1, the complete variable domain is DGGITQSPKYLFRKEGQNVTLSCEQNLNHDAMYWYRQDPGQGLRLIYYSQIVNDFQKGDIAEGYSVSREKKESFPLTVTSAQKNPTAFYLCASSRGSFNEQFFGPGTRLTVL.